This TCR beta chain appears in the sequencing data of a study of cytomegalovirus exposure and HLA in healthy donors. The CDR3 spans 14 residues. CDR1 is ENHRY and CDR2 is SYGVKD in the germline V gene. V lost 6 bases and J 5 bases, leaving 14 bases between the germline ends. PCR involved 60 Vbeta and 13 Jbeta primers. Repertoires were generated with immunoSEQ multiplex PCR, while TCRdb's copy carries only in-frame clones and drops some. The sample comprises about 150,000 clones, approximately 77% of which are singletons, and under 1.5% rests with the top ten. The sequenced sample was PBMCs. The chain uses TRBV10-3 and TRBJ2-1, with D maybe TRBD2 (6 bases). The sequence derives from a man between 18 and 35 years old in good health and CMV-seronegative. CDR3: CAISTGLENNEQFF. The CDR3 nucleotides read TGTGCCATCAGCACGGGACTGGAGAACAATGAGCAGTTCTTC.